Below, 12 T cell receptor beta chains from the same sample are listed, as sequenced in a study of vaccination and CD4 T cells after COVID-19. Their specific antigens are unknown. As to treatment: roughly 10-day PBMC culture with coronavirus spike peptide pools or control peptides (ViraFEST assay). Once obtained from cultured CD4+ T cells, the DNA was sequenced using the Oncomine TCR Beta short-read assay. Each CDR3 protein gets one entry after TCRdb re-called the PCR reads with MiXCR. The data contain roughly 15,000 distinct CDR3 sequences, about three quarters of them seen just once; the ten biggest clones take up around 9.9%. The sequenced sample consisted of CD4+ T cells from blood, cultured in vitro. These receptors all come from a human donor who had recovered from COVID-19.

V usage is TRBV19 and J usage is TRBJ1-2; D perhaps matches TRBD1 (6 bases). The CDR3 runs 15 residues. Trimming shortened V by 1 base and J by 8 bases, and 17 bases separated the two germline ends. Germline V gives CDR1 LNHDA, CDR2 SQIVND (reference sequence). The CDR3 loop reads CASSIGIDRPYGYTF. CDR3 sequence (DNA): TGTGCCAGTAGTATAGGAATCGACAGGCCTTACGGCTACACCTTC.

This clonotype turned up a few times. The rearrangement links TRBV20-1 to TRBJ1-6, with 8 bases aligning to TRBD1. Germline V gene lookup returns CDR1 DFQATT and CDR2 SNEGSKA (reference sequence). This CDR3 is 15 amino acids long. Trimming took 6 bases from V and 0 from J; bases not matched to a gene: 4. The CDR3 nucleotides are TGCAGTGCGGGGACAGGAAGCTCCTATAATTCACCCCTCCACTTT. This encodes CSAGTGSSYNSPLHF.

This clonotype was seen a handful of times. The chain uses TRBV27 and TRBJ2-7, with 7 bases fitting TRBD1. The ends lost 7 bases at V and 0 bases at J; junction bases unmatched: 6. Germline values: CDR1 MNHEY, CDR2 SMNVEV (reference sequence). The CDR3 runs to 14 residues. CDR3 loop: CASKQQGSSYEQYF. The DNA for the CDR3 is TGTGCCAGCAAACAACAGGGGAGCTCCTACGAGCAGTACTTC.

The chain recombines TRBV24-1 with TRBJ1-5; 10 nucleotides agree with TRBD1. V lost 4 bases and J lost 6; bases outside the gene matches: 11. Germline assignment: CDR1 KGHDR and CDR2 SFDVKD. This CDR3 is 17 amino acids long. The DNA of the CDR3 is TGTGCCACCAGTGAACCTAAGGGACAGGGGATCAGTCAGCCCCAGCATTTT. Residues: CATSEPKGQGISQPQHF.

This clonotype was counted only a few times. The chain couples TRBV7-8 to TRBJ1-2; the match to TRBD1 covers 7 bases. The CDR3 loop spans 13 amino acids. V dropped 5 bases and J dropped 4; count of bases not matched to a gene: 4. Per germline, CDR1 SGHVS and CDR2 FQNEAQ. CDR3 DNA: TGTGCCAGCAGCGTGGACAGGACCTATGGCTACACCTTC. Residues: CASSVDRTYGYTF.

This chain connects TRBV6-1 to TRBJ2-7, with 9 bases matching TRBD2. Trimming cost V 6 bases and J 2 bases; bases outside gene matches: 5. CDR3 length: 14 amino acids. Germline assignment: CDR1 MNHNS and CDR2 SASEGT. CDR3 sequence reads: CASRETSGPYEQYF. CDR3 bases: TGTGCCAGCAGGGAGACTAGCGGACCCTACGAGCAGTACTTC.

This clonotype has a single count. The chain has TRBV5-6 and TRBJ2-5, with D perhaps TRBD1 or TRBD2 (5 bases each). The germline CDR1 and CDR2 sequences are SGHDT and YYEEEE. V lost 1 base to trimming and J lost 1 base, with 11 bases between them. There are 15 residues in the CDR3. CDR3 region: CASSLYGGPQETQYF. CDR3 bases: TGTGCCAGCAGCTTGTATGGGGGACCCCAAGAGACCCAGTACTTC. The full variable domain, completed using reference TRBV5-6 and TRBJ2-5, is DAGVTQSPTHLIKTRGQQVTLRCSPKSGHDTVSWYQQALGQGPQFIFQYYEEEERQRGNFPDRFSGHQFPNYSSELNVNALLLGDSALYLCASSLYGGPQETQYFGPGTRLLVL.

The chain combines TRBV28 with TRBJ2-2, with 9 bases fitting TRBD1. This CDR3 is 16 amino acids long. The V gene's germline CDR1 is MDHEN and CDR2 SYDVKM. After removal of 6 bases from V and 6 bases from J, the junction contained 11 bases not matched to a gene. CDR3 amino acids: CASSTPGQGIAGELFF. The CDR3 nucleotides read TGTGCCAGCAGCACTCCGGGACAGGGTATCGCCGGGGAGCTGTTTTTT.

This clonotype is categorized as large (0.1 to 1%). The V call is TRBV7-2, the J call TRBJ1-1, with unresolved D. CDR3 length equals 16 residues. The V gene's germline CDR1 is SGHTA and CDR2 FQGNSA. V lost 0 bases and J lost 0, with 11 bases in between. The CDR3 reads CASSLAGGGVNTEAFF. CDR3 in DNA: TGTGCCAGCAGCTTAGCAGGAGGCGGGGTGAACACTGAAGCTTTCTTT. Variable domain in full (rest from reference TRBV7-2 and TRBJ1-1): GAGVSQSPSNKVTEKGKDVELRCDPISGHTALYWYRQSLGQGLEFLIYFQGNSAPDKSGLPSDRFSAERTGGSVSTLTIQRTQQEDSAVYLCASSLAGGGVNTEAFFGQGTRLTVV.

The chain uses TRBV27 and TRBJ2-7; TRBD2 matches at 8 bases. Per the germline V gene, CDR1 is MNHEY and CDR2 is SMNVEV (reference sequence). V was clipped by 6 bases and J by 6 bases; unmatched bases: 10. The length of the CDR3 is 14 residues. DNA of the CDR3: TGTGCCAGCAGCGACCACGGGAGGGCCAGCGAGCAGTACTTC. Encoded protein: CASSDHGRASEQYF.

This clonotype was observed a handful of times. The genes are TRBV24-1 and TRBJ2-5, with D possibly being TRBD1 (6 bases). From germline, CDR1 is KGHDR and CDR2 SFDVKD. CDR3 size: 15 residues. V was pared by 5 bases and J by 2 bases, with 14 bases between. The CDR3 DNA sequence: TGTGCCACCAGTGCCAGCTTACAGGGTCAAGAGACCCAGTACTTC. Encoded protein: CATSASLQGQETQYF.

This clonotype came up once. This chain links TRBV10-3 with TRBJ2-7; 7 bases line up with TRBD2. Germline CDR1 ENHRY, CDR2 SYGVKD. The CDR3 has 14 residues. Losses at the gene ends were 4 bases for V and 0 bases for J; bases not matched to a gene: 3. CDR3 region: CAISAGGSSYEQYF. CDR3 DNA sequence: TGTGCCATCAGTGCGGGAGGTAGCTCCTACGAGCAGTACTTC.